Listed below are T cell receptor beta chains from one sample, sequenced in a study of identical twins. One entry per CDR3 protein, called by TCRdb with MiXCR from the 5' RACE reads. The table lists hundreds of thousands of distinct CDR3 sequences, around an eighth of them singletons. A further study also used this sample, focusing on yellow fever vaccine responses in identical twins.

Sequencing was done on a sample of PBMCs. The origin of the receptors is a woman under 30 in good health. Both conserved end residues are part of each CDR3. A D gene is named only where the DNA matches it firmly. The size entry is marked missing in some rows and otherwise reads once, few, many or a size class.

>NA|TRBV9|few|TRBJ1-2
CASSVATLEGYGYTF
TGTGCCAGCAGCGTAGCTACCCTGGAGGGGTATGGCTACACCTTC
>TRBD2|TRBV7-7|NA|TRBJ2-3
CASSRAGGFADTQYF
TGTGCCAGCAGCCGAGCGGGAGGGTTCGCAGATACGCAGTATTTT
>NA|TRBV5-6|many|TRBJ1-4
CASSSKGRDEKLFF
TGTGCCAGCAGCTCAAAAGGACGGGATGAAAAACTGTTTTTT
>TRBD2|TRBV20-1|NA|TRBJ2-3
CSADLMTSDNTDTQYF
TGCAGTGCTGACCTAATGACTAGCGACAACACAGATACGCAGTATTTT
>TRBD2|TRBV10-3|few|TRBJ2-5
CAISDRLAGGVETQYF
TGTGCCATCAGTGATCGTCTAGCGGGAGGGGTAGAGACCCAGTACTTC
>TRBD2|TRBV12-3/TRBV12-4|NA|TRBJ2-5
CASSQSEWLAGVGETQYF
TGTGCCAGCAGCCAATCCGAATGGCTAGCGGGAGTAGGTGAGACCCAGTACTTC
>NA|TRBV21-1|few|TRBJ1-4
CASTPAGGKLFF
TGTGCCAGCACCCCAGCCGGTGGAAAACTGTTTTTT
>NA|TRBV19|NA|TRBJ2-1
CASSTLGEQFF
TGTGCCAGTAGTACACTCGGTGAGCAGTTCTTC
>TRBD1|TRBV7-3|many|TRBJ1-1
CASSLGQGTNTEAFF
TGTGCCAGCAGCTTAGGACAGGGGACGAACACTGAAGCTTTCTTT
>NA|TRBV20-1|few|TRBJ2-3
CSATASGPGDGTQYF
TGCAGTGCAACCGCCTCGGGCCCCGGGGACGGTACGCAGTATTTT
>NA|TRBV20-1|few|TRBJ2-1
CSADSGTVDRSEQFF
TGCAGTGCTGACTCCGGGACCGTGGATCGTAGTGAGCAGTTCTTC
>NA|TRBV29-1|NA|TRBJ2-7
CSVEPPSEQYF
TGCAGCGTTGAACCTCCCTCCGAGCAGTACTTC
>TRBD1|TRBV24-1|few|TRBJ2-5
CATSESGTGKETQYF
TGTGCCACCAGTGAGTCCGGGACAGGGAAAGAGACCCAGTACTTC
>TRBD2|TRBV6-1|few|TRBJ2-2
CASHLRAGGRTGELFF
TGTGCCAGCCACCTGAGAGCGGGAGGCCGGACCGGGGAGCTGTTTTTT
>TRBD2|TRBV20-1|few|TRBJ2-1
CSARNSGSYNEQFF
TGCAGTGCTCGAAATAGCGGGAGCTACAATGAGCAGTTCTTC
>NA|TRBV13|few|TRBJ1-1
CASSLTELTNTEAFF
TGTGCCAGCAGCTTGACAGAGTTAACGAACACTGAAGCTTTCTTT
>NA|TRBV4-1|few|TRBJ1-4
CASSRNLGGVREKLFF
TGCGCCAGCAGCCGGAACCTCGGGGGGGTGCGTGAAAAACTGTTTTTT
>NA|TRBV5-1|few|TRBJ1-6
CASSFDPEGNSPLHF
TGCGCCAGCAGCTTTGACCCCGAGGGAAATTCACCCCTCCACTTT
>NA|TRBV11-2|NA|TRBJ2-3
CASSLGASGTSTDTQYF
TGTGCCAGCAGCTTAGGCGCCAGCGGAACTAGCACAGATACGCAGTATTTT
>NA|TRBV11-2|many|TRBJ2-7
CASSPSGLGVQYF
TGTGCCAGCAGCCCAAGCGGTCTTGGAGTCCAGTACTTC